These 26 T cell receptor beta chains were sequenced from one sample in a study of vaccination effects on CD4 cells after COVID-19. Profiled with immunoSEQ multiplex PCR; TCRdb holds only in-frame clones, not every one. The sample records over 20,000 clones, around 66% being singletons. Pools of viral peptides were used by the ViraFEST assay to expand antigen-specific CD4+ T cells ahead of sequencing. Upon completion of 10 days in culture, CD4+ T cells were isolated. These TCRs are of unknown antigen specificity. Sequences were derived from CD4+ T cells from PBMCs cultured with HCoV-229E spike peptides, sampled before COVID-19 vaccination. Source of these receptors: a human donor who received a COVID-19 vaccine.

CDR3 DNA sequence: TGTGCCAGCAGCCCCACCGGGACAGGGACATTAAAGACCCAGTACTTC. Translating gives CASSPTGTGTLKTQYF. The rearrangement joins TRBV7-6 to TRBJ2-5, with TRBD1 matching 9 bases. Unmatched junction bases numbered 13, after V lost 5 bases and J lost 6 bases. The CDR3 has 16 residues. From germline, CDR1 is SGHVS and CDR2 FNYEAQ.

This clone occurred a few times. The chain joins TRBV10-3 to TRBJ2-7; possibly TRBD1 or TRBD2 for D (6 bases each). This CDR3 region has 13 residues. V lost 8 bases, J lost 6 bases, and 17 bases lay in between. Germline assignment: CDR1 ENHRY and CDR2 SYGVKD. The CDR3: CAIYREGGGEQYF. The CDR3 bases are TGTGCCATCTATCGCGAGGGGGGAGGCGAGCAGTACTTC.

This chain links TRBV12-5 with TRBJ1-5, with TRBD1 identical over 8 bases. The ends lost 3 bases at V and 3 bases at J; junction bases unmatched: 10. The CDR3 runs 17 residues. CDR1 LGHNT and CDR2 FRNRAP come from the germline V gene. CDR3 bases: TGTGCTAGTGGTTTTTCTTGGACAGGGCAGGCCAATCAGCCCCAGCATTTT. Protein: CASGFSWTGQANQPQHF.

This clone occurred a few times. The rearrangement uses TRBV23-1 and TRBJ2-7, with TRBD1 matching 8 bases. TRBV23-1 is assigned to the ORF class and has an uncertain function. This CDR3 spans 15 amino acids. The V gene end was trimmed by 2 bases and the J gene end by 5 bases; junction bases not matched to a gene: 8. The chain's CDR3 is CASSQEGQVTHEQYF. The CDR3 DNA reads TGCGCCAGCAGTCAAGAGGGACAGGTCACCCACGAGCAGTACTTC.

The chain uses TRBV6-2 or TRBV6-3 and TRBJ2-1; D may be TRBD2 (7 bases). This CDR3 spans 14 amino acids. Germline V gives CDR1 MNHEY, CDR2 SVGEGT. With 4 bases removed from V and 16 bases from J, the gap between germline ends came to 23 bases. The CDR3 region has the DNA TGTGCCAGCAGTTCTACCCCACAGGGAGGGTCCTCTTTCTTC. Residues: CASSSTPQGGSSFF.

V is TRBV19 and J is TRBJ1-6; perhaps TRBD1 as D (5 bases). Deletions cut 2 bases from V and 8 bases from J, with 16 bases between. The CDR3 extends over 16 amino acids. CDR1 is LNHDA and CDR2 is SQIVND in the germline V gene (reference sequence). CDR3 bases: TGTGCCAGTAGTATACAGTCCCAGGGTCTTTATTCACCCCTCCACTTT. Translation gives CASSIQSQGLYSPLHF.

This chain uses TRBV19 with TRBJ1-2; TRBD1 agrees at 7 bases. J was trimmed by 4 bases and V by 6 bases; bases with no gene match: 11. CDR1 and CDR2 from the germline V gene are LNHDA and SQIVND (reference sequence). The CDR3 runs 15 residues. The DNA of the CDR3 is TGTGCCAGTAGCCCAGATGACAGGGTCTCCTATGGCTACACCTTC. This sequence encodes CASSPDDRVSYGYTF.

The rearrangement uses TRBV12-3 or TRBV12-4 and TRBJ2-1; unclear D gene. This CDR3 has 12 amino acids. Trimming removed 5 bases at V and 11 bases at J, with 13 bases between. The CDR3 coding sequence is TGTGCCAGCAGTACCCGCACCGGCAAGCAGTTCTTC. Protein: CASSTRTGKQFF.

The rearrangement joins TRBV5-4 to TRBJ2-2, with D perhaps TRBD1 (6 bases). The CDR3 has 17 amino acids. The V and J ends lost 2 bases and 4 bases respectively, with 18 bases between them. CDR1 is SGHNT, CDR2 YYREEE, per germline (reference sequence). The CDR3 DNA sequence: TGTGCCAGCAGCTTACCGGGCAGGGGTAGCTCCACCGGGGAGCTGTTTTTT. Its translation: CASSLPGRGSSTGELFF.

J is TRBJ2-3 and V is TRBV7-8; 7 nucleotides match TRBD2. The CDR3 loop spans 15 amino acids. Trimming cost V 2 bases and J 6 bases; bases outside gene matches: 8. Germline CDR1 SGHVS, CDR2 FQNEAQ. The CDR3 DNA reads as TGTGCCAGCAGCTTACGTCGGGAGGTTGATGATACGCAGTATTTT. Encoded protein: CASSLRREVDDTQYF.

V usage is TRBV13 and J usage is TRBJ2-3, with 9 bases aligning to TRBD2. Trimming at V came to 2 bases and at J to 3 bases, leaving 6 bases not matched to a gene. The CDR3 contains 16 residues. Germline-derived CDR1 and CDR2 are PRHDT and FYEKMQ (reference sequence). The CDR3 here is CASSLLAGGPTDTQYF. In DNA, the CDR3 is TGTGCCAGCAGCTTATTGGCGGGAGGGCCAACAGATACGCAGTATTTT.

The V call is TRBV30, the J call TRBJ2-1; possible D gene TRBD1, 7 bases. V was clipped by 5 bases and J by 3 bases, with 14 bases between them. CDR3 size: 14 residues. Germline loops: CDR1 GTSNPN, CDR2 SVGIG (reference sequence). CDR3 DNA sequence: TGTGCCTGGGAGGAGGGACAGATCTACAATGAGCAGTTCTTC. This gives the protein CAWEEGQIYNEQFF.

This clone has only a few counts. The chain links TRBV25-1 to TRBJ1-2; the D gene is possibly TRBD1 (6 bases). Deletions cut 6 bases from V and 0 bases from J, with 17 bases between. Germline lookup yields CDR1 MGHDK and CDR2 SYGVNS. The CDR3 spans 16 residues. DNA for the CDR3: TGTGCCAGCAGGGAGACAGGCGGGGAAGCTAACTATGGCTACACCTTC. It codes for CASRETGGEANYGYTF.

The CDR3, as DNA: TGTGCCAGCAGTCCTCTAGCGGGGGTCCAAGAGACCCAGTACTTC. Amino acids: CASSPLAGVQETQYF. The chain has TRBV6-4 and TRBJ2-5; 10 bases map to TRBD2. Germline CDR1 reads MRHNA; CDR2 reads SNTAGT. V lost 5 bases to trimming and J lost 1 base; unmatched junction nucleotides: 4. This CDR3 has 15 residues.

In its sample, this clone was seen a few times. The chain employs TRBV6-1 and TRBJ2-7; 8 bases are a match to TRBD1. CDR1 is MNHNS and CDR2 is SASEGT in the germline V gene. The CDR3 is made up of 16 amino acids. With 4 bases clipped from V and 2 bases from J, the junction kept 10 bases outside the gene matches. The CDR3 region has the DNA TGTGCCAGCAGTGGAAGCTTTAGGACAGGGACCTACGAGCAGTACTTC. This gives the protein CASSGSFRTGTYEQYF.

V is TRBV7-2 and J is TRBJ2-1, with TRBD2 matching 13 bases. Germline loops: CDR1 SGHTA, CDR2 FQGNSA. This CDR3 comprises 14 residues. V dropped 6 bases and J dropped 8; count of bases not matched to a gene: 4. In DNA, the CDR3 is TGTGCCAGCAGTTTGACTAGCGGGAGGCATGAGCAGTTCTTC. It codes for CASSLTSGRHEQFF.

The rearrangement links TRBV7-6 to TRBJ2-2; TRBD2 agrees at 12 bases. The V and J ends lost 4 bases and 5 bases, in that order; junction bases with no gene match: 11. The CDR3 runs to 18 residues. Germline loops: CDR1 SGHVS, CDR2 FNYEAQ. DNA for the CDR3: TGTGCCAGCAGCTCAGGACTAGCGGGGCCGCGGGGTACCGGGGAGCTGTTTTTT. The encoded protein is CASSSGLAGPRGTGELFF.

V is TRBV24-1 and J is TRBJ2-4; 10 nucleotides match TRBD1. Germline V gene sequence: CDR1 KGHDR, CDR2 SFDVKD. The CDR3 totals 15 residues. After removal of 3 bases from V and 5 bases from J, the junction contained 3 bases not matched to a gene. In DNA form, the CDR3 reads TGTGCCACCAGTGATCCAGGGACAGGGGAAAACATTCAGTACTTC. It encodes CATSDPGTGENIQYF.

This clone was seen a single time. The genes are TRBV6-5 and TRBJ1-1; D is possibly TRBD1 (6 bases). The CDR3 length is 12 residues. Trimming stripped 8 bases from V and 1 base from J, with 8 bases between. The germline V gene has CDR1 MNHEY and CDR2 SVGAGI. DNA for the CDR3: TGTGCCAGCCAACAGGGGAACACTGAAGCTTTCTTT. Amino acids: CASQQGNTEAFF.

The V and J genes are TRBV11-2 and TRBJ2-7, with 7 bases aligning to TRBD2. The CDR3 totals 16 residues. CDR1 is SGHAT and CDR2 is FQNNGV in the germline V gene. The V segment lost 2 bases and the J segment 7 bases; nucleotides outside the gene matches: 14. The CDR3 region has the DNA TGTGCCAGCAGCTTATCTTTGTTAGGGGAGGGTGGTGAGCAGTACTTC. It encodes CASSLSLLGEGGEQYF.

V usage is TRBV6-1 and J usage is TRBJ1-1; D ambiguous. There are 13 residues in the CDR3. Per the germline V gene, CDR1 is MNHNS and CDR2 is SASEGT. V lost 4 bases and J 0 bases, leaving 6 bases between the germline ends. The CDR3: CASSGALNTEAFF. The DNA of the CDR3 is TGTGCCAGCAGTGGAGCTTTGAACACTGAAGCTTTCTTT.

The chain employs TRBV5-1 and TRBJ1-2; 7 bases align to TRBD1. There are 13 residues in the CDR3. The V segment lost 4 bases and the J segment 4 bases; nucleotides outside the gene matches: 4. The germline gives CDR1 SGHRS, CDR2 YFSETQ. CDR3 residues: CASSPDRVYGYTF. CDR3 DNA: TGCGCCAGCAGCCCTGACAGGGTCTATGGCTACACCTTC.

J is TRBJ1-3 and V is TRBV5-1; D not certain. The V end lost 5 bases, the J end lost 4 bases, and 13 bases lay between the germline ends. The CDR3 spans 14 residues. CDR1 and CDR2 from the germline V gene are SGHRS and YFSETQ. CDR3 sequence: CASSTETEGNTIYF. The CDR3 DNA follows: TGCGCCAGCAGTACAGAGACCGAAGGAAACACCATATATTTT.

The J gene is TRBJ2-2, the V gene TRBV9; D is undetermined. CDR3 length: 16 residues. The V and J ends lost 0 bases and 3 bases respectively, with 12 bases between them. Germline-derived CDR1 and CDR2 are SGDLS and YYNGEE. CDR3 bases: TGTGCCAGCAGCGTAGGGCGTGCGACCTACACCGGGGAGCTGTTTTTT. Amino acids: CASSVGRATYTGELFF.

The rearrangement links TRBV10-1 to TRBJ2-1; D ambiguous. The CDR3 is 15 amino acids. CDR1 WNHNN and CDR2 SYGVQD come from the germline V gene (reference sequence). The V gene lost 3 bases and the J gene lost 10 bases, with 19 bases spanning the gap. This CDR3 is CASSDYVLGRAEQFF. DNA of the CDR3: TGCGCCAGCAGTGATTATGTTTTGGGCCGGGCGGAGCAGTTCTTC.

This clone appeared a single time. The rearrangement uses TRBV2 and TRBJ2-1; TRBD1 might be the D (6 bases). The ends were cut back, 6 bases at V and 6 bases at J, with 18 bases in the middle. The length of the CDR3 is 15 residues. Germline V lookup: CDR1 SNHLY, CDR2 FYNNEI. The CDR3 bases are TGTGCCAGCAGGGTCCAGGGGTTCCGGCCCAATGAGCAGTTCTTC. It specifies CASRVQGFRPNEQFF.